This TCR beta chain emerged from a study of blood T cell repertoires in COVID-19. For the study at large: T cells, B-cell-depleted T cells, or PBMCs supplied cDNA or gDNA.

V lost 0 bases and J 3 bases, leaving 14 bases between the germline ends. Germline V gives CDR1 SGHNT, CDR2 YYREEE (reference sequence). There are 16 residues in the CDR3. The table lists this clone with a count of one. Methods used by the authors: Amplification from reference gene primers served as the basis for estimated nucleated cell counts. Using immunoSEQ multiplex PCR, the repertoire was profiled, and TCRdb retains in-frame clones only, with some absent. V, J and clone size were drawn from that table, and D and trimming were deduced from the DNA. Of about 220,000 clones listed, more than 70% are singletons.

Material for sequencing was peripheral blood. This TCR was recovered from a woman aged 50 to 60 with acute or convalescent COVID-19. This rearrangement joins TRBV5-4 to TRBJ2-3, with D perhaps matching TRBD2 (6 bases). CDR3 coding DNA: TGTGCCAGCAGCTTGGGGGTCGACGGGAGTACAGATACGCAGTATTTT. This codes for CASSLGVDGSTDTQYF.